This TCR beta chain was recorded in a study of T cell responses to AZD1222 COVID-19 vaccine. Sequenced by immunoSEQ multiplex PCR; TCRdb stores in-frame clones only, minus some. The profile shows about 120,000 clones, 70% to 90% of them singletons. Whole-study results and caveats: Possibly, clonal diversity was underestimated; donors were largely white British and included more females.

Germline-derived CDR1 and CDR2 are SGHRS and YFSETQ. V lost 4 bases and J 3 bases, leaving 17 bases between the germline ends. The CDR3 runs 16 residues. Turning to this clone: Its target is not known.

This receptor was identified in an adult in good health. This material consisted of peripheral blood, taken on day 0 of AZD1222 vaccination. The genes are TRBV5-1 and TRBJ1-3; D unresolved. DNA for the CDR3: TGCGCCAGCAGCCCCGGTTTGGGTACAGATGGAAACACCATATATTTT. It translates to CASSPGLGTDGNTIYF. The entire variable domain, with the rest obtained from reference TRBV5-1 and TRBJ1-3, is as follows: KAGVTQTPRYLIKTRGQQVTLSCSPISGHRSVSWYQQTPGQGLQFLFEYFSETQRNKGNFPGRFSGRQFSNSRSEMNVSTLELGDSALYLCASSPGLGTDGNTIYFGEGSWLTVV.